This TCR beta chain stems from a study of T cell repertoires in cytomegalovirus infection. Study overall: Both recently identified HLA-C-restricted and well-studied HLA-B-restricted CMV epitopes were used in the study. Both CMV infection and a matching HLA type were indicated by public TCR beta signatures.

TCRdb re-derived calls from the reads in MiXCR, one entry per CDR3 protein. Of about 57,000 distinct CDR3 sequences detected, 20% to 25% appear once; the ten largest clones hold roughly 73%. Whole-study findings and limits: Clonotypes of TCR beta that were HLA-C-restricted and CMV-specific dominated the ex vivo response.

About this clonotype itself: Its matching antigen is unknown.

CDR3 length equals 13 residues. Trimming took off 3 bases at V and 7 bases at J, with 12 bases between the two ends. The V gene's germline CDR1 is LNHDA and CDR2 SQIVND (reference sequence). Sequencing was performed on CD8+ T cells from cultured PBMCs, taken from culture after CMV antigen stimulation. This chain joins TRBV19 and TRBJ1-1, with D perhaps matching TRBD1 (6 bases). The sequence was obtained from a human donor in good health (CMV status not recorded). Some clones in this sample may be carry-over from other donors' samples. The CDR3 region has the DNA TGTGCCAGTAGTATTGAGACAGGACTTGAAGCTTTCTTT. Translation gives CASSIETGLEAFF.